The 6 T cell receptor beta chains given below trace back to one sample, sequenced in a study of OX40 agonist ivuxolimab in advanced cancers. The protocol was immunoSEQ multiplex PCR, while the TCRdb copy is restricted to in-frame clones and leaves out a portion. Here the sample spans some 67,000 clones, 85% being singletons. Here the sequenced sample was CD4+ or CD8+ T cells sorted from blood, taken in a trial of the OX40 agonist ivuxolimab. These receptors all stem from an adult with an advanced solid tumor such as melanoma, head and neck, liver or kidney cancer.

Here the CDR3 reads CASSLSGGRITEAFF. The CDR3 DNA sequence: TGTGCCAGCAGCTTATCCGGGGGGAGGATCACTGAAGCTTTCTTT. J is TRBJ1-1 and V is TRBV7-9; tentative D call: TRBD1 (5 bases). The V and J ends lost 2 bases and 4 bases respectively, with 14 bases between them. The CDR3 is 15 residues long. The V gene's germline CDR1 is SEHNR and CDR2 FQNEAQ (reference sequence).

This clone was seen a single time. V usage is TRBV18 and J usage is TRBJ2-7; 7 bases fit TRBD2. Germline lookup yields CDR1 KGHSH and CDR2 LQKENI. The V and J ends lost 6 bases and 3 bases, in that order; junction bases with no gene match: 2. CDR3 length: 12 residues. CDR3 DNA: TGTGCCAGCTCCGGGGGGAGCTACGAGCAGTACTTC. This translates into CASSGGSYEQYF.

CDR3 amino acids: CASSPGEDQPQHF. CDR3 coding DNA: TGTGCCAGCTCACCAGGGGAAGATCAGCCCCAGCATTTT. This chain connects TRBV18 to TRBJ1-5; D is unresolved. Trimming pared 2 bases from V and 5 bases from J, leaving 7 bases between. Germline V gene data show CDR1 as KGHSH and CDR2 as LQKENI. This CDR3 spans 13 amino acids. Drawing the rest from reference TRBV18 and TRBJ1-5, the complete variable domain is NAGVMQNPRHLVRRRGQEARLRCSPMKGHSHVYWYRQLPEEGLKFMVYLQKENIIDESGMPKERFSAEFPKEGPSILRIQQVVRGDSAAYFCASSPGEDQPQHFGDGTRLSIL.

This sequence joins TRBV9 and TRBJ1-1; maybe TRBD1 (5 bases). The germline CDR1 and CDR2 sequences are SGDLS and YYNGEE. The ends were cut back, 4 bases at V and 3 bases at J, with 16 bases in the middle. The CDR3 runs to 15 residues. The CDR3 spells CASSPGRGVYTEAFF. As DNA, the CDR3 is TGTGCCAGCAGCCCGGGGCGTGGGGTTTACACTGAAGCTTTCTTT.

The chain couples TRBV2 to TRBJ1-2; D might be TRBD1 (6 bases). Deletions cut 0 bases from V and 8 bases from J, with 13 bases between. CDR1 is SNHLY and CDR2 is FYNNEI in the germline V gene. CDR3 length: 14 residues. The CDR3 region is CASSEAPQGGGYTF. The CDR3, as DNA: TGTGCCAGCAGTGAAGCGCCACAGGGTGGAGGCTACACCTTC.

The rearrangement uses TRBV19 and TRBJ1-4, with D tentatively TRBD1 (5 bases). V was cut by 8 bases and J by 9 bases, with 16 bases left in between. The CDR3 is made up of 13 amino acids. From germline, CDR1 is LNHDA and CDR2 SQIVND (reference sequence). The CDR3 coding sequence is TGTGCCAGTCGTCTCGGAGGGGTACAAAAACTGTTTTTT. It yields the protein CASRLGGVQKLFF.